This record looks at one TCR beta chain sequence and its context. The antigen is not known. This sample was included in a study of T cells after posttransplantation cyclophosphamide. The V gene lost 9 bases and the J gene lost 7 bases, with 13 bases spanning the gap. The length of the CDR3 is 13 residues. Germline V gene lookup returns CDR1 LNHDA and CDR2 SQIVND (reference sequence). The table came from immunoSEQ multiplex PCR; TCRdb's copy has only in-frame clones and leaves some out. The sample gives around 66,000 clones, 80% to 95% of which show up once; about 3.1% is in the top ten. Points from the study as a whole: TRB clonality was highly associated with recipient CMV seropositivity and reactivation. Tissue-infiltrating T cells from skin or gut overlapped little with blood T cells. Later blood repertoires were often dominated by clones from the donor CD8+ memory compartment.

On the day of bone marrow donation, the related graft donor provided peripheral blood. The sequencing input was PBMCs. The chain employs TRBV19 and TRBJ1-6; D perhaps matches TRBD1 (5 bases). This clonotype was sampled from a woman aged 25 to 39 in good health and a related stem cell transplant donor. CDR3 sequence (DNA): TGTGCCAGCCGCCAGGGACTGAATTCACCCCTCCACTTT. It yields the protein CASRQGLNSPLHF.